Listed below are T cell receptor beta chains from one sample, sequenced in a study of tumor and adjacent non-tumor tissue in lung cancer. TCRdb redid the calling of the multiplex PCR reads with MiXCR, one entry per CDR3 protein. The table lists fewer than 100,000 distinct CDR3 sequences, roughly 72% of them singletons, with about 9.5% in the top ten. Source material: lung tumor tissue. Receptor source: a woman between 35 and 50 years old with non-small cell lung cancer. Both conserved end residues are part of each CDR3. The D gene is left open where the match is weak. A row's size may be missing; if present it is once, few, many or a size class.

v_gene	j_gene	abundance	d_gene	CDR3nt	CDR3aa
TRBV29-1	TRBJ2-2	.	.	TGCAGCGCACTGGCGAGATGCACCGGGGAGCTGTTCTTT	CSALARCTGELFF
TRBV6-5	TRBJ2-5	.	.	TGTGACAGCAGTAGAATGACTAAAGAGACCCAGTACTTC	CDSSRMTKETQYF
TRBV4-1	TRBJ2-2	once	.	TGCGCCAGCAGGGGATCGGGCACCGGGGAACTGATTTTT	CASRGSGTGELIF
TRBV5-1	TRBJ1-2	.	.	TGCGCCAGCAGCTCAACAGGTGACACTAACTATGACTACACCTTC	CASSSTGDTNYDYTF
TRBV11-2	TRBJ2-1	once	.	TGTGCCAGCAGCAAGATACTAGCTGCACTGTACAATGGGCAGTTTTTC	CASSKILAALYNGQFF
TRBV5-4	TRBJ2-1	many	TRBD2	TGTGCCAGCAGCCTCGGACTAGCGGGAGCGGGTGAGCAGTTCTTC	CASSLGLAGAGEQFF
TRBV11-1	TRBJ1-1	few	TRBD1	TGTGCCAGCAGCCTTGCGGGACAGGGAATCATTGAAGCTTTCTTT	CASSLAGQGIIEAFF
TRBV6-1	TRBJ1-1	.	.	TGTGCCAGCAATAAGCAGGGAAGAGTAACTGAAGCTTTCTTT	CASNKQGRVTEAFF
TRBV20-1	TRBJ2-7	many	TRBD2	TGCAGTGCTAGCCGCGGGAGTTACGAGCAGTACTTC	CSASRGSYEQYF
TRBV4-1	TRBJ1-2	.	.	TGCACCAGCTCAAGCTGGCAAGGGAGGGAAGATGGCTACACCTTC	CTSSSWQGREDGYTF
TRBV13	TRBJ2-3	.	.	TGTGCCACCGGGAAGGCAAGCATAGATACGCAGTATTTT	CATGKASIDTQYF
TRBV5-4	TRBJ1-2	.	.	TGTGCCAGCAGCCCTGGACAGCGGGCAAGCCTCTCTAATTATGGCTACACCTTC	CASSPGQRASLSNYGYTF
TRBV11-3	TRBJ2-7	few	TRBD2	TGTACCAGCAGGACAGTAGCGGGGGGCACGGAGCAGTACTTC	CTSRTVAGGTEQYF
TRBV5-1	TRBJ2-7	.	.	TGCGTCAGCAGCCCCCAAGGGGGGTTCGAGCAGTACTTC	CVSSPQGGFEQYF
TRBV7-9	TRBJ2-1	.	.	TGTGCCAGCAGCCCCATGGGGGAACAGTTCTTC	CASSPMGEQFF
TRBV11-2	TRBJ2-5	.	TRBD1	TGTACCAGCAGCTTAGGGCTACACGCGAACAGGGGGCACGGAGAGACCCAGTACTTT	CTSSLGLHANRGHGETQYF
TRBV11-2	TRBJ2-3	.	.	TGTGCCAGTAGCCGCACGGGCACGTACATTACGCAGTATTTT	CASSRTGTYITQYF
TRBV28	TRBJ2-5	.	TRBD1	TGTGCCAGCAGCCCTGACAGGGGAGAGATCCAGTACTTC	CASSPDRGEIQYF
TRBV5-6	TRBJ2-3	.	.	TGTGTCAGCAGCATGGTGGGGGGGGCCGGTACAGATACGCAGTATTTT	CVSSMVGGAGTDTQYF
TRBV29-1	TRBJ2-2	.	.	TGCAGCACTGAAGTTGGCTTAAACACAGGGGAGCTGTTTTTT	CSTEVGLNTGELFF
TRBV11-2	TRBJ2-7	.	.	TGTGCCAGCAGATTAGTCTCAAACTACTACGGGCAGTACTTC	CASRLVSNYYGQYF
TRBV6-1	TRBJ2-5	.	TRBD1	TGTGCCAGCAGTGAAGATAGCGAGGGGGCGATGGGGCAAGAGACCCAATACTTC	CASSEDSEGAMGQETQYF
TRBV28	TRBJ1-5	few	TRBD1	TGTGCCAGCAGTTTCGGGACAGTGGGCAATCAGCCCCAGCATTTT	CASSFGTVGNQPQHF
TRBV5-4	TRBJ2-3	.	.	TGTGCCTGCAGCTCTTTATATACCACAGATACGCAGTATTTT	CACSSLYTTDTQYF
TRBV29-1	TRBJ2-5	.	TRBD2	TGTAGCGTTGGGGGGGACCACCAAGAGATCCAGTACTTC	CSVGGDHQEIQYF
TRBV11-3	TRBJ2-1	once	TRBD2	TGTAGCAGTAGCCAGGGGGTAGCGGGAGATGAGCAGTTCTTC	CSSSQGVAGDEQFF
TRBV4-3	TRBJ2-7	.	.	TGCGCCTGCAGCCAAGAAAGTTCCTACGAGCAGTACTTC	CACSQESSYEQYF
TRBV4-1	TRBJ2-2	.	.	TGCGCCAGCAGTCAAGTTTCTACCATCGGGGAGCTATTTTTT	CASSQVSTIGELFF
TRBV6-2/TRBV6-3	TRBJ2-6	.	.	TGTGCCAGCAGTTACTCCTTTGGGGCCAACGTCTTGACTTTC	CASSYSFGANVLTF
TRBV10-2	TRBJ1-2	.	TRBD1	TGCGTCAGCAGACCCGGGACAGGGATTTTAGGGGCCTACACCTTC	CVSRPGTGILGAYTF
TRBV28	TRBJ2-7	many	TRBD2	TGTGCCACCAAGGGAGCGGGAGGGCCGGAAGAGCAGTACTTC	CATKGAGGPEEQYF
TRBV28	TRBJ2-5	.	.	TGTGCCAGCAGCGCACGGAGCAGAGTAGGGGAGACCCAGTACTTC	CASSARSRVGETQYF
TRBV29-1	TRBJ1-2	once	.	TGCAGCTTTGTAAGGTCGGGGGGAGCTAACTATGGCTACAGCTTC	CSFVRSGGANYGYSF
TRBV7-9	TRBJ2-7	few	TRBD1	TGTGCCAGTAGCTTAGCAGGGGGCGAGCAGTACTTC	CASSLAGGEQYF
TRBV10-3	TRBJ2-2	.	.	TGTGCCATCAGCGAGTCAGAGGGCGGCGGGGAGCTGTTTTTT	CAISESEGGGELFF
TRBV6-1	TRBJ2-7	.	.	TGTGCCAGCGGTAAAGGTAGCGTCCACGAGCAGTACTTC	CASGKGSVHEQYF
TRBV29-1	TRBJ2-1	.	TRBD2	TGCAGCGTTGGGACTAGTGGCATTGAGCAGTTCTTC	CSVGTSGIEQFF
TRBV29-1	TRBJ2-1	.	TRBD1	TGCAGCGTTACCGCGGGACAGGTCTTCAATGAGCAGTTCTTC	CSVTAGQVFNEQFF
TRBV11-2	TRBJ2-3	.	.	TGTGTCAGCAGCTCCGTCAGAACAGATACGCAGTATTTT	CVSSSVRTDTQYF
TRBV5-5	TRBJ2-2	once	TRBD1	TGTGCCAGCAGCCGCCGGGACAGAGATACCTGGGAGTTGTTTTTT	CASSRRDRDTWELFF
TRBV11-3	TRBJ2-3	.	TRBD1	TGTGTCAGCAGCCTTCCAACAGGGGGAAGGATAGATACACAGTATTTT	CVSSLPTGGRIDTQYF
TRBV30	TRBJ1-2	.	.	TGTGTCTGGAGGAGCGTCTCGAGCGTCAGGGGTTACACCTTC	CVWRSVSSVRGYTF
TRBV5-6	TRBJ2-1	.	.	TGTGCCAGCAGCTTGGTCGGTAGAGATGTGCAGTTCTTC	CASSLVGRDVQFF
TRBV12-3/TRBV12-4	TRBJ1-2	once	TRBD1	TGTGCCAGCAGACCCGGGACAGGACTCGGGAATGGCTACAACTTC	CASRPGTGLGNGYNF
TRBV11-2	TRBJ2-7	.	TRBD1	TGTACCAGCAGCGTCCGGGACAGGGTACAGGCGGTTTTC	CTSSVRDRVQAVF
TRBV11-2	TRBJ2-7	.	.	TGTGCCAGCGATTTAGATCCCCAGAGGTCCTACGAGCAGTACTTC	CASDLDPQRSYEQYF
TRBV5-6	TRBJ1-2	.	TRBD1	TGTGCCAGCAGCCCTGACAGGGGGCGCTTCAATGACTACACCTTC	CASSPDRGRFNDYTF
TRBV20-1	TRBJ2-7	few	.	TGCAGTACTAGGCCCAGGGCCTACGAGCAGTACTTC	CSTRPRAYEQYF
TRBV5-1	TRBJ2-2	.	.	TGCGGCAGCAGCTTGGAGGTACCATGGTACACAGGGGAGCTGTTTTTT	CGSSLEVPWYTGELFF
TRBV10-1	TRBJ2-3	many	.	TGCGCCAGCAGTGCACAAGGAAGCAATCAAAATACGCAGTATTTT	CASSAQGSNQNTQYF
TRBV15	TRBJ1-4	.	.	TGTGCCACCAGCAGAGATCCTGTAGAAAAACTGTTTTTT	CATSRDPVEKLFF
TRBV29-1	TRBJ1-1	.	TRBD1	TGCAGCCTTGGGGGCAGGGGGGGTGGAAACACTGAAGCTTTCTTT	CSLGGRGGGNTEAFF
TRBV11-2	TRBJ2-6	medium-sized	.	TGTGCCAGCAGCCCCGCTGCTGGGGCCAACGTCCTGACTTTC	CASSPAAGANVLTF
TRBV11-2	TRBJ2-3	.	TRBD1	TGTGCCGGCAGTTTAGATGGACAGGGCGACTCAGATACGCAGTATTTT	CAGSLDGQGDSDTQYF
TRBV11-2	TRBJ2-1	.	TRBD2	TGTGTCAGCGGCTTAGGGCCACTAGCGGGGCACAACGAGCAGTTCTTC	CVSGLGPLAGHNEQFF
TRBV11-2	TRBJ2-5	.	.	TGTGACAGCAGGTTACGCCTAGACCAAGAGACCAAGTACTTC	CDSRLRLDQETKYF
TRBV20-1	TRBJ2-3	many	.	TGCAGTGCTAGAGATCCAACAGGACCCACAGATACGCAGTATTTT	CSARDPTGPTDTQYF
TRBV29-1	TRBJ2-1	.	.	TGCAGCGTTGAGGGGGCGGAGGATGGCTCTCGCTCCTACAATGAGCAGCTCTTC	CSVEGAEDGSRSYNEQLF
TRBV30	TRBJ2-3	many	.	TGTGCCTGGAGCGGGGGGCTAGCGGCCACAGATACGCAGTATTTT	CAWSGGLAATDTQYF